This TCR beta chain was retrieved from a study of blood T cell repertoires in COVID-19. Across the whole study: Sources were T cells, B-cell-depleted T cells, or PBMCs; the material itself was cDNA or gDNA.

Germline V gives CDR1 LNHNV, CDR2 YYDKDF (reference sequence). The J segment lost 3 bases and the V segment lost 4 bases, leaving 3 bases of the junction unmatched. The CDR3 runs 14 residues. Ages ranged from about 18 to 89 years, with residence in approximately 23 US areas. Categorization into cohorts depended on clinical history that participants reported. Original data processing: Cell counts per sample came from amplifying reference gene primers. TCRdb keeps only in-frame clones here, not all; method: immunoSEQ multiplex PCR. V, J and clone size were drawn from that table, and D and trimming were deduced from the DNA. The sample lists 400,000 to 500,000 clones; approximately 88% were seen once.

The chain employs TRBV15 and TRBJ2-1; 7 nucleotides line up with TRBD1. The sequencing input was PBMCs or T cells enriched from blood (not recorded which). The source is a woman aged 40 to 50 who had recovered from COVID-19. CDR3 coding DNA: TGTGCCACCAGCAAACGGGACAGCTACAATGAGCAGTTCTTC. Its protein is CATSKRDSYNEQFF.